One and the same sample provided the 22 T cell receptor beta chains below, sequenced in a study of blood T cell repertoires in COVID-19. Sequenced by immunoSEQ multiplex PCR; TCRdb stores in-frame clones only, minus some. The table includes 250,000 to 350,000 clones, 75% to 90% detected once. Sequencing input: peripheral blood. Receptor source: a woman between 40 and 55 years old who had recovered from COVID-19.

V gene TRBV18 combines with J gene TRBJ1-3, with 10 bases identical to TRBD1. The CDR3 spans 15 residues. J lost 7 bases, V lost 2 bases, and 5 bases had no gene match. The V gene's germline CDR1 is KGHSH and CDR2 LQKENI. In nucleotides, the CDR3 is TGTGCCAGCTCACCAAACCCGGGACAGGGGAACACCATATATTTT. Translating gives CASSPNPGQGNTIYF. The full variable domain, rest sourced from reference TRBV18 and TRBJ1-3, is NAGVMQNPRHLVRRRGQEARLRCSPMKGHSHVYWYRQLPEEGLKFMVYLQKENIIDESGMPKERFSAEFPKEGPSILRIQQVVRGDSAAYFCASSPNPGQGNTIYFGEGSWLTVV.

The chain couples TRBV19 to TRBJ1-4, with TRBD1 matching 7 bases. The junction had 8 bases not matched to a gene; V was cut back by 6 bases and J by 7 bases. The germline V gene has CDR1 LNHDA and CDR2 SQIVND (reference sequence). The CDR3 has 14 residues. CDR3 coding DNA: TGTGCCAGTAGCCACGGACAGGCATCTGAAAAACTGTTTTTT. Translating it yields CASSHGQASEKLFF. Using reference TRBV19 and TRBJ1-4 for the parts outside the CDR3, the full variable domain is DGGITQSPKYLFRKEGQNVTLSCEQNLNHDAMYWYRQDPGQGLRLIYYSQIVNDFQKGDIAEGYSVSREKKESFPLTVTSAQKNPTAFYLCASSHGQASEKLFFGSGTQLSVL.

The chain uses TRBV7-9 and TRBJ2-3; D uncertain. Germline CDR1 SEHNR, CDR2 FQNEAQ (reference sequence). This CDR3 has 13 amino acids. The V gene lost 4 bases and the J gene lost 4 bases, with 9 bases spanning the gap. Written as DNA, the CDR3 is TGTGCCAGCAGCTGGAGTTCTGCAGATACGCAGTATTTT. It is translated as CASSWSSADTQYF.

The rearrangement joins TRBV4-1 to TRBJ2-7, with D possibly being TRBD2 (6 bases). Germline V gene lookup returns CDR1 MGHRA and CDR2 YSYEKL. Deletions cut 0 bases from V and 6 bases from J, with 15 bases between. This CDR3 contains 15 residues. The CDR3 loop is CASSQDPAGPLEQYF. For the CDR3, the DNA is TGCGCCAGCAGCCAAGATCCGGCGGGACCACTCGAGCAGTACTTC.

This clone showed up just a few times. This CDR3 is also generated by other DNA sequences in the sample. The V and J genes are TRBV12-3 or TRBV12-4 and TRBJ2-5, with D possibly TRBD2 on 6 matching bases. The CDR3 is 13 residues long. Trimming cost V 5 bases and J 5 bases, with 12 bases left between them. The CDR3 protein is CASSGQGGETQYF. CDR3 nucleotide sequence: TGTGCCAGCAGTGGTCAGGGAGGCGAGACCCAGTACTTC.

The genes are TRBV5-6 and TRBJ2-7; 7 positions match TRBD1. V was pared by 4 bases and J by 5 bases, with 6 bases of the junction left unmatched. Looked up from germline, CDR1 is SGHDT and CDR2 is YYEEEE. The CDR3 runs 13 residues. CDR3 protein: CASSGQEGNEQYF. Here the CDR3 DNA reads TGTGCCAGCAGCGGACAGGAAGGGAACGAGCAGTACTTC. Looking up the rest from reference TRBV5-6 and TRBJ2-7 gives the full variable domain: DAGVTQSPTHLIKTRGQQVTLRCSPKSGHDTVSWYQQALGQGPQFIFQYYEEEERQRGNFPDRFSGHQFPNYSSELNVNALLLGDSALYLCASSGQEGNEQYFGPGTRLTVT.

The chain has TRBV19 and TRBJ2-2; D uncertain. V was clipped by 7 bases and J by 1 base, with 13 bases between them. Germline CDR1 is LNHDA and CDR2 is SQIVND (reference sequence). The CDR3 has 15 amino acids. The CDR3 DNA follows: TGTGCCAGTACCCCCCAGAGACTGAACACCGGGGAGCTGTTTTTT. Its protein product is CASTPQRLNTGELFF. The whole variable domain, remainder taken from reference TRBV19 and TRBJ2-2, is DGGITQSPKYLFRKEGQNVTLSCEQNLNHDAMYWYRQDPGQGLRLIYYSQIVNDFQKGDIAEGYSVSREKKESFPLTVTSAQKNPTAFYLCASTPQRLNTGELFFGEGSRLTVL.

J is TRBJ2-7 and V is TRBV7-2; perhaps TRBD1 as D (7 bases). CDR1 and CDR2 (germline): SGHTA, FQGNSA. V was shortened by 5 bases and J by 0 bases, with 14 bases between the two germline ends. This CDR3 is 15 amino acids long. The CDR3 is CASSQGGADSYEQYF. CDR3 sequence (DNA): TGTGCCAGCAGCCAGGGGGGAGCGGACTCCTACGAGCAGTACTTC.

This chain links TRBV5-1 with TRBJ2-5; no clear D gene. The CDR3 runs to 13 residues. Between the trimmed V and J ends, which lost 2 bases and 0 bases, there was a span of 5 bases. CDR1 is SGHRS and CDR2 is YFSETQ in the germline V gene. The CDR3 DNA reads as TGCGCCAGCAGCTTCCGTAACCAAGAGACCCAGTACTTC. It codes for CASSFRNQETQYF.

The rearrangement uses TRBV28 and TRBJ1-1, with TRBD1 matching over 7 bases. Germline trimming cut 5 bases from V and 6 bases from J; bases unmatched to any gene: 12. Germline lookup yields CDR1 MDHEN and CDR2 SYDVKM. The CDR3 loop spans 15 amino acids. DNA of the CDR3: TGTGCCAGCAGTGCCTCAGACAGGGTCGACGCTGAAGCTTTCTTT. Translating it yields CASSASDRVDAEAFF.

The CDR3 DNA follows: TGTGCCAGCAGCCAAGCGGACAGGGGGCTCCTGAACTCTGGAAACACCATATATTTT. It is translated as CASSQADRGLLNSGNTIYF. The rearrangement uses TRBV5-6 and TRBJ1-3, with 11 bases matching TRBD1. The CDR3 has 19 amino acids. Germline V CDR1 and CDR2: SGHDT, YYEEEE. J gave up 0 bases and V 4 bases, and 12 bases lay outside the gene matches.

The chain links TRBV4-2 to TRBJ2-2, with D possibly matching TRBD1 (6 bases). The length of the CDR3 is 15 residues. With 1 base removed from V and 1 base from J, the gap between germline ends came to 7 bases. Germline assignment: CDR1 LGHNA and CDR2 YNFKEQ. As DNA, the CDR3 is TGTGCCAGCAGCCAAGCACAGGGGAACACCGGGGAGCTGTTTTTT. It specifies CASSQAQGNTGELFF.

V is TRBV5-1 and J is TRBJ2-3; D ambiguous. Trimming stripped 1 base from V and 2 bases from J, with 11 bases between. Germline V gene lookup returns CDR1 SGHRS and CDR2 YFSETQ. This CDR3 is 15 amino acids long. CDR3 coding DNA: TGCGCCAGCAGCTTGAGTGCGGCCCCCACAGATACGCAGTATTTT. Translating it yields CASSLSAAPTDTQYF.

The genes are TRBV27 and TRBJ1-2; TRBD1 matches 8 bases. This CDR3 is 15 amino acids long. The V segment lost 3 bases and the J segment 8 bases; nucleotides outside the gene matches: 11. The germline V gene encodes CDR1 MNHEY and CDR2 SMNVEV (reference sequence). The CDR3 loop reads CASSFQTGAQTGYTF. The CDR3 DNA sequence: TGTGCCAGCAGTTTTCAGACAGGGGCCCAGACCGGCTACACCTTC.

This chain's CDR3 is CASSIVPGPNTEAFF. The CDR3 DNA reads as TGTGCCAGTAGTATAGTCCCAGGGCCGAACACTGAAGCTTTCTTT. V and J are TRBV19 and TRBJ1-1, with D perhaps matching TRBD1 (5 bases). Trimming cost V 1 base and J 1 base, with 10 bases left between them. The CDR3 is made up of 15 amino acids. The germline gives CDR1 LNHDA, CDR2 SQIVND (reference sequence).

The genes are TRBV28 and TRBJ1-2; D is possibly TRBD1 (6 bases). Germline CDR1 and CDR2: MDHEN and SYDVKM. The CDR3 runs to 15 residues. V lost 3 bases to trimming and J lost 3 bases, with 14 bases between them. As DNA, the CDR3 is TGTGCCAGCAGTTTTCCCAGGGACACGCACTATGGCTACACCTTC. Amino acids: CASSFPRDTHYGYTF.

CDR3 bases: TGTGCCAGCAGCGCTCGTATATCCGGGGGAGATACGCAGTATTTT. This translates into CASSARISGGDTQYF. V and J are TRBV9 and TRBJ2-3, with D perhaps matching TRBD2 (6 bases). Trimming stripped 3 bases from V and 5 bases from J, with 16 bases between. CDR3 size: 15 residues. The germline gives CDR1 SGDLS, CDR2 YYNGEE.

This clone has more than one count but fewer than ten. The V gene is TRBV25-1, the J gene TRBJ2-3; D ambiguous. V dropped 0 bases and J dropped 2 bases, with 18 bases sitting between them. CDR3 length: 18 residues. Germline CDR1 is MGHDK and CDR2 is SYGVNS. The CDR3 loop reads CASSEYPPSRANTDTQYF. The DNA of the CDR3 is TGTGCCAGCAGTGAATACCCCCCTTCGAGAGCTAACACAGATACGCAGTATTTT.

The chain links TRBV18 to TRBJ2-3; possibly TRBD1 for D (5 bases). The CDR3 totals 15 residues. CDR1 is KGHSH, CDR2 LQKENI, per germline. Trimming stripped 3 bases from V and 1 base from J, with 11 bases between. In nucleotides, the CDR3 is TGTGCCAGCTCACCGAAGCAGACAGGCACAGATACGCAGTATTTT. It is translated as CASSPKQTGTDTQYF.

The chain is built from TRBV6-5 and TRBJ1-2; TRBD1 matches 10 bases. CDR3 size: 15 residues. Germline V gene sequence: CDR1 MNHEY, CDR2 SVGAGI. V was clipped by 1 base and J by 4 bases; unmatched bases: 3. In DNA form, the CDR3 reads TGTGCCAGCAGTTACTGGGACAGGGGCAGCTATGGCTACACCTTC. It codes for CASSYWDRGSYGYTF.

The V and J genes are TRBV4-2 and TRBJ2-1, with 11 bases identical to TRBD2. The CDR3 has 14 amino acids. CDR1 LGHNA and CDR2 YNFKEQ come from the germline V gene. The V and J ends lost 7 bases and 6 bases, in that order; junction bases with no gene match: 5. The CDR3 loop is CASTGTSGTNEQFF. In DNA form, the CDR3 reads TGTGCCAGCACCGGGACTAGCGGAACCAATGAGCAGTTCTTC.

The J gene is TRBJ1-4, the V gene TRBV21-1. TRBV21-1 is annotated as a pseudogene. The CDR3 is 12 residues long. In DNA form, the CDR3 reads TGTGCCCCGGGGAGGGGTAAGGAAAAACTGTTTTTT. This gives the protein CAPGRGKEKLFF.